This TCR beta chain was documented in a study of blood T cell repertoires in COVID-19. Assay used: immunoSEQ multiplex PCR; TCRdb lists only in-frame clones, some missing. The data contain 300,000 to 450,000 clones, around 87% of them singletons. Material: PBMCs or T cells enriched from blood (not recorded which). The TCR comes from a man aged 18 to 30 who had recovered from COVID-19.

CDR3 protein: CASRLRDRTYEQYF. Written as DNA, the CDR3 is TGTGCCAGCAGGCTCCGGGACAGAACCTACGAGCAGTACTTC. The rearrangement links TRBV2 to TRBJ2-7, with 7 bases fitting TRBD1. The CDR3 is 14 amino acids. V shed 6 bases, J shed 2 bases, and the junction held 7 bases outside the gene matches. Per the germline V gene, CDR1 is SNHLY and CDR2 is FYNNEI.